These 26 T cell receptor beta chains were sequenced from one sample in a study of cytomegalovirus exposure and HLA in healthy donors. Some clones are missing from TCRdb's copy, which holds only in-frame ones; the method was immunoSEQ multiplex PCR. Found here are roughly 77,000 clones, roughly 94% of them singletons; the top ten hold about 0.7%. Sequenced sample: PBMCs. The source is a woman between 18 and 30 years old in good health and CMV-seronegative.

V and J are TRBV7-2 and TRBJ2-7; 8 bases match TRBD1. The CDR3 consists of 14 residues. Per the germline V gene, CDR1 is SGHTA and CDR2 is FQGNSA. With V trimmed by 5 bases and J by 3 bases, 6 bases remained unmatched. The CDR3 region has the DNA TGTGCCAGCAGCCCCACGACAGGGGACTACGAGCAGTACTTC. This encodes CASSPTTGDYEQYF.

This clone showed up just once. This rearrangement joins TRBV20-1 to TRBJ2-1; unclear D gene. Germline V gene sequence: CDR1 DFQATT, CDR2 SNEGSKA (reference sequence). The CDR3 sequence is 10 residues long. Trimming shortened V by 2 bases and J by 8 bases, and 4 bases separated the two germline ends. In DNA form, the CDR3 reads TGCAGTGCTAGAAGAGATGAGCAGTTCTTC. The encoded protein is CSARRDEQFF.

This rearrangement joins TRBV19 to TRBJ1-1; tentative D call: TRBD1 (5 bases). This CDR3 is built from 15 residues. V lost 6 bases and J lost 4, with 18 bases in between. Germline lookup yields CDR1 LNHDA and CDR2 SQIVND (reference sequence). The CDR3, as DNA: TGTGCCAGTAGCCAGTACCTTGGGGGGACCACTGAAGCTTTCTTT. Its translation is CASSQYLGGTTEAFF.

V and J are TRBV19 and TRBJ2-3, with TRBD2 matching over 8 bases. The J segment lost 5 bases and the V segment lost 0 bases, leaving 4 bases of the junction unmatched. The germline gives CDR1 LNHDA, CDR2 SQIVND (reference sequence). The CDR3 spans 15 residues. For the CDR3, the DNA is TGTGCCAGTAGTATAGAAGCGGGAGTCCGAGATACGCAGTATTTT. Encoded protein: CASSIEAGVRDTQYF.

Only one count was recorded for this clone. CDR3 nucleotide sequence: TGTGCCAGCAGCTCCAGTACAAACGAGCAGTACTTC. It yields the protein CASSSSTNEQYF. This chain links TRBV5-4 with TRBJ2-7; D is undetermined. Germline V gene data show CDR1 as SGHNT and CDR2 as YYREEE (reference sequence). The CDR3 loop spans 12 amino acids. Between the trimmed V and J ends, which lost 3 bases and 5 bases, there was a span of 9 bases.

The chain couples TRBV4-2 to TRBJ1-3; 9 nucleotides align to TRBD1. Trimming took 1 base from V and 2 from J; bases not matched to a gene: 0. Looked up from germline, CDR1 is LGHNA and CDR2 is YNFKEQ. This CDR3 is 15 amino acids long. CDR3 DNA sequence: TGTGCCAGCAGCCAAGGGGACAGGGCTGGAAACACCATATATTTT. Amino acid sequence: CASSQGDRAGNTIYF.

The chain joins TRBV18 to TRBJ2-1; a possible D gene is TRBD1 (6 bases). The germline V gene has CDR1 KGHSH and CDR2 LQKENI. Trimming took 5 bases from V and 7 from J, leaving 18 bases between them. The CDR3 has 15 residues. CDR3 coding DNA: TGTGCCAGCTCAGAGGCCCAGGGGTTGGGGAATGAGCAGTTCTTC. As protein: CASSEAQGLGNEQFF.

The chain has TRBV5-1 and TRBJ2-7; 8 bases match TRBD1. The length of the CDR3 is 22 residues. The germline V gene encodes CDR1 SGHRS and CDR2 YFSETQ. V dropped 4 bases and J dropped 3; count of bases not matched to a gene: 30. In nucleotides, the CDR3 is TGCGCCAGCAGCCCGGCCGGGACAGGACGACGGGCCACCTTAACCTTGAGCTACGAGCAGTACTTC. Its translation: CASSPAGTGRRATLTLSYEQYF.

CDR3 nucleotide sequence: TGTGCCAGCAGCTTTCCCGGGACAGGGGACACTGAAGCTTTCTTT. Translation gives CASSFPGTGDTEAFF. The chain joins TRBV7-9 to TRBJ1-1, with 10 bases aligning to TRBD1. Germline V lookup: CDR1 SEHNR, CDR2 FQNEAQ (reference sequence). Trimming cost V 3 bases and J 3 bases; bases outside gene matches: 4. The CDR3 is 15 amino acids.

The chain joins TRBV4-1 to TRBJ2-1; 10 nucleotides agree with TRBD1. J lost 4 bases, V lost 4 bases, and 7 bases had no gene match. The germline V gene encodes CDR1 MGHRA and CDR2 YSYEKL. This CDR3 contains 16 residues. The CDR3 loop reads CASSRPGQGIYNEQFF. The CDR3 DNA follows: TGCGCCAGCAGCCGACCGGGACAGGGGATATACAATGAGCAGTTCTTC.

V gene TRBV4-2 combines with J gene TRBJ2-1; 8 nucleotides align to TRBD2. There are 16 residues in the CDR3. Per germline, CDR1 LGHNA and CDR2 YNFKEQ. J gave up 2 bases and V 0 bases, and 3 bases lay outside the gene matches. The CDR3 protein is CASSQEGAGAYNEQFF. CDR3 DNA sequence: TGTGCCAGCAGCCAAGAGGGAGCGGGGGCCTACAATGAGCAGTTCTTC.

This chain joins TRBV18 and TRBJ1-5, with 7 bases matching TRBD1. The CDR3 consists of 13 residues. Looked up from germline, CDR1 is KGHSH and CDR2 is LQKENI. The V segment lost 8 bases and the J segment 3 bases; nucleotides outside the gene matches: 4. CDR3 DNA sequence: TGTGCCAGCGCTGGACAGGTCAATCAGCCCCAGCATTTT. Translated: CASAGQVNQPQHF.

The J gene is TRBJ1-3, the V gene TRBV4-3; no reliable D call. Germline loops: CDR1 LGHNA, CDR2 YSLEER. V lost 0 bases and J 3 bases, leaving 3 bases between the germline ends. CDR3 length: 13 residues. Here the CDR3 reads CASSQDYGNTIYF. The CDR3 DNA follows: TGCGCCAGCAGCCAAGACTATGGAAACACCATATATTTT.

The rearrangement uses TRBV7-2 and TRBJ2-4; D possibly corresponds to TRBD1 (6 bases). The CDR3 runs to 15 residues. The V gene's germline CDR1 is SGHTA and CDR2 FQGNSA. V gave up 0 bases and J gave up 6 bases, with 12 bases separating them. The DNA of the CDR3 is TGTGCCAGCAGCTTAGCCGGACAGAGACGAAACATTCAGTACTTC. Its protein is CASSLAGQRRNIQYF. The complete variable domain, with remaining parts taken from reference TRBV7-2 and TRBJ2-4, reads GAGVSQSPSNKVTEKGKDVELRCDPISGHTALYWYRQSLGQGLEFLIYFQGNSAPDKSGLPSDRFSAERTGGSVSTLTIQRTQQEDSAVYLCASSLAGQRRNIQYFGAGTRLSVL.

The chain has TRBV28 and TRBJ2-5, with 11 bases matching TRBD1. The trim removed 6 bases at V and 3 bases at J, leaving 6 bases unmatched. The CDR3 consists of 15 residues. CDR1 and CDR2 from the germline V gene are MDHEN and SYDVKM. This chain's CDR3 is CASSLGTGGEETQYF. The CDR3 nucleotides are TGTGCCAGCAGCCTTGGGACAGGGGGAGAAGAGACCCAGTACTTC. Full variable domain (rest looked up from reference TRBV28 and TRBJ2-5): DVKVTQSSRYLVKRTGEKVFLECVQDMDHENMFWYRQDPGLGLRLIYFSYDVKMKEKGDIPEGYSVSREKKERFSLILESASTNQTSMYLCASSLGTGGEETQYFGPGTRLLVL.

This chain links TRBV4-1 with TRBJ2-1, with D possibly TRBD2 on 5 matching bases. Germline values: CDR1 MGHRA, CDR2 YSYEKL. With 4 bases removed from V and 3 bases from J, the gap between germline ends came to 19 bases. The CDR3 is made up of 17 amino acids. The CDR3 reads CASSLLGVAINYNEQFF. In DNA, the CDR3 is TGCGCCAGCAGCCTTCTTGGGGTAGCGATTAACTACAATGAGCAGTTCTTC.

The CDR3 DNA follows: TGTGCCAGCAGTTCCCCGGGGACAGGGACCGAGACCCAGTACTTC. Its translation is CASSSPGTGTETQYF. The chain uses TRBV6-6 and TRBJ2-5; 9 bases align to TRBD1. CDR3 size: 15 residues. The J segment lost 5 bases and the V segment lost 4 bases, leaving 8 bases of the junction unmatched. Germline V gene sequence: CDR1 MNHNY, CDR2 SVGAGI (reference sequence).

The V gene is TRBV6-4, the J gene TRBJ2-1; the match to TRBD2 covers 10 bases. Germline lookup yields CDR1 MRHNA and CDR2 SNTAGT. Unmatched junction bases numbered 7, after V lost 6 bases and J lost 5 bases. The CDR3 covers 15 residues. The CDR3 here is CASSPSGGPNNEQFF. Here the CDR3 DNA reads TGTGCCAGCAGCCCTAGCGGGGGCCCCAACAATGAGCAGTTCTTC.

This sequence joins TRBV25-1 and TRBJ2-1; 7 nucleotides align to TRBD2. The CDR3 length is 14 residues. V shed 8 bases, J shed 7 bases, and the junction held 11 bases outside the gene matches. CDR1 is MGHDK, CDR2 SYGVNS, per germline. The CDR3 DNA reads TGTGCCAGCGCAGGTGCGGGAGTTCGGAATGAGCAGTTCTTC. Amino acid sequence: CASAGAGVRNEQFF.

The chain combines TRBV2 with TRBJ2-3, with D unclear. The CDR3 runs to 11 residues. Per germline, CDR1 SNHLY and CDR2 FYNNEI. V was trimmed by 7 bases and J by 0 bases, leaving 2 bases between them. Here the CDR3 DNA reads TGTGCCAGCACTAGCACAGATACGCAGTATTTT. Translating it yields CASTSTDTQYF.

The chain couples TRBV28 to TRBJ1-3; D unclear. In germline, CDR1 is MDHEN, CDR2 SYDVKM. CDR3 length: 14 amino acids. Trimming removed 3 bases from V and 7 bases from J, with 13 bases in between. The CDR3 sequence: CASSLTLLPNTIYF. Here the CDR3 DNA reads TGTGCCAGCAGTTTGACACTTTTGCCTAACACCATATATTTT.

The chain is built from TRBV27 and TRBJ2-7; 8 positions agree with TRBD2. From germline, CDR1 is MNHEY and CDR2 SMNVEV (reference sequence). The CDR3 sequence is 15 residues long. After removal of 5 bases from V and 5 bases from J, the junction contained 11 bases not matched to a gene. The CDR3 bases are TGTGCCAGCAGTCTAGCCGGGACTAGTCCTAACGAGCAGTACTTC. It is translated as CASSLAGTSPNEQYF.

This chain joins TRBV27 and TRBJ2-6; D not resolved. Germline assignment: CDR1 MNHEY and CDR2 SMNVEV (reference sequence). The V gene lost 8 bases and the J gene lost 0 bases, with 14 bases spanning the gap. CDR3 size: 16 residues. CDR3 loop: CASSPLPLSGANVLTF. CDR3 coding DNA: TGTGCCAGCTCTCCCCTCCCCCTCTCTGGGGCCAACGTCCTGACTTTC.

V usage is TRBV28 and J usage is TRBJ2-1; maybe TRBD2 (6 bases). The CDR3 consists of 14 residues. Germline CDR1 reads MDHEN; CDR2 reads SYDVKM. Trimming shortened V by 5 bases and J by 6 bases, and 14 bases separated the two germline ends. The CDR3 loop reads CASSGPPGANEQFF. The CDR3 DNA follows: TGTGCCAGCAGTGGACCGCCGGGAGCCAATGAGCAGTTCTTC.

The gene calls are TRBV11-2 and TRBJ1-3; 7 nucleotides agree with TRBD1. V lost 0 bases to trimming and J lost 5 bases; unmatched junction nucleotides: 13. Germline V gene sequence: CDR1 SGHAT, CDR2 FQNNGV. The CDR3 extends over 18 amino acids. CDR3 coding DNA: TGTGCCAGCAGCTTAGAGGGTGTCAGGGGGGTGATGAGAAACACCATATATTTT. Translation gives CASSLEGVRGVMRNTIYF.

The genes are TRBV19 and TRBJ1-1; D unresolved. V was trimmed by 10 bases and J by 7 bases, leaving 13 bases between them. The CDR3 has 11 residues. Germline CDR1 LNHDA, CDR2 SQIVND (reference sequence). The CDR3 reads CATLGGGEAFF. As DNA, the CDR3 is TGTGCCACCCTGGGAGGAGGTGAAGCTTTCTTT. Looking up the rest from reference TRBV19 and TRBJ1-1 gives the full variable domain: DGGITQSPKYLFRKEGQNVTLSCEQNLNHDAMYWYRQDPGQGLRLIYYSQIVNDFQKGDIAEGYSVSREKKESFPLTVTSAQKNPTAFYLCATLGGGEAFFGQGTRLTVV.